The sequence of this T cell receptor beta chain was determined in a study of T cells in Graves' hyperthyroidism and ophthalmopathy. Exclusion criteria comprised uncontrolled infection, other autoimmune disease, pregnancy or lactation. The study, taken as a whole, reports: Blood shared most expanded thyroid clonotypes above 0.001. Onset of ophthalmopathy came a median 6.5 months after the model predicted it.

V was trimmed by 0 bases and J by 8 bases, leaving 20 bases between them. The germline gives CDR1 SGHDN, CDR2 FVKESK. The CDR3 has 17 amino acids. Amplification targeted TCR beta CDR3 regions from RNA transcripts. During a first-round RT-PCR of the TCR CDR3, the HTBI primer set was used. MiXCR, applied by TCRdb to the multiplex PCR reads, yields one record per CDR3 protein. The sample records some 600,000 distinct CDR3 sequences, approximately 15% being singletons. This clonotype has only a few counts. No antigen is known for it. Material for sequencing was blood. This clonotype was sampled from a woman aged 25-40 years with Graves' hyperthyroidism that later progressed to Graves' ophthalmopathy. The gene calls are TRBV14 and TRBJ2-1, with D tentatively TRBD2 (6 bases). CDR3 region: CASSQEWGDGMRDEQFF. The CDR3 DNA sequence: TGTGCCAGCAGCCAAGAATGGGGGGATGGGATGCGCGATGAGCAGTTCTTC.